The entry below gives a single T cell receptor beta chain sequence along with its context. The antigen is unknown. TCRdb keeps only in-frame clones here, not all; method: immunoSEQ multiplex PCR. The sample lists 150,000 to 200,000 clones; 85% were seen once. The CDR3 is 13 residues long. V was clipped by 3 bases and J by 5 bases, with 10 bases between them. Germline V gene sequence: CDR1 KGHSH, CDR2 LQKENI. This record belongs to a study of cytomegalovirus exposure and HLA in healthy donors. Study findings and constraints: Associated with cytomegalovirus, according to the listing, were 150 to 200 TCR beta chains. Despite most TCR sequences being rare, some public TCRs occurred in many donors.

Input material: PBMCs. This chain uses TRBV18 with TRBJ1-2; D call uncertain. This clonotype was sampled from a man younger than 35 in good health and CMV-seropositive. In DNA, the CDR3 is TGTGCCAGCTCACCCTCCTCGGAGTATGGCTACACCTTC. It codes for CASSPSSEYGYTF.